This T cell receptor beta chain came from a study of cytomegalovirus exposure and HLA in healthy donors. Losses at the gene ends were 2 bases for V and 5 bases for J; bases not matched to a gene: 5. Germline CDR1 and CDR2: ENHRY and SYGVKD. This CDR3 is built from 14 residues. Note on this clone: The antigen remains undetermined.

Use of 60 Vbeta and 13 Jbeta primers characterized the PCR. Clones were sequenced by immunoSEQ multiplex PCR, and TCRdb holds only the in-frame ones, with some missing. The table records under 35,000 clones, around 40% of them present only once. Study-level results: Fewer N-insertions than the roughly 650-donor mean were reportedly shown by an Asian-associated ancestry cluster in a later analysis. Exclusion applied to some V segments, including TRBV6-2 and TRBV6-3, as they were indistinguishable.

The source of this sequence is a woman aged 50 to 60 in good health and CMV-seronegative. Specimen: PBMCs. The chain combines TRBV10-3 with TRBJ2-7; 8 bases align to TRBD1. The CDR3 spells CAISEVGQANEQYF. In DNA, the CDR3 is TGTGCCATCAGTGAGGTGGGACAGGCCAACGAGCAGTACTTC.